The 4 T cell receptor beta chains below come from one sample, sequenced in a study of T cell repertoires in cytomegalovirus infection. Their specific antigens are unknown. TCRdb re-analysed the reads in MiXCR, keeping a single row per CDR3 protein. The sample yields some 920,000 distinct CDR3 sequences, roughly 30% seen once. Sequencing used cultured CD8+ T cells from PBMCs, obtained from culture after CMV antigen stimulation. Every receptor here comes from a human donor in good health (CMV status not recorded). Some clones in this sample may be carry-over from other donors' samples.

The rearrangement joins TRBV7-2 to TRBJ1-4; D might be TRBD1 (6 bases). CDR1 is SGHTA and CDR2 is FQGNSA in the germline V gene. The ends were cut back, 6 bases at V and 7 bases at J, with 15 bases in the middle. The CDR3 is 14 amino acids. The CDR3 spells CASSPQTRGEKLFF. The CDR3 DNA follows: TGTGCCAGCAGTCCCCAGACCAGGGGTGAAAAACTGTTTTTT.

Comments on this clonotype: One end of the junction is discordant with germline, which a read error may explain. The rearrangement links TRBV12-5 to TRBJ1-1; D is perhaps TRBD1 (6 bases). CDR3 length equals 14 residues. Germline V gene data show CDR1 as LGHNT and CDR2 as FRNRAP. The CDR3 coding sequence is TGTGCTAGTGGTATAGGTCGGGGGGACACTAAAGCTTTCTTT. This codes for CASGIGRGDTKAFF.

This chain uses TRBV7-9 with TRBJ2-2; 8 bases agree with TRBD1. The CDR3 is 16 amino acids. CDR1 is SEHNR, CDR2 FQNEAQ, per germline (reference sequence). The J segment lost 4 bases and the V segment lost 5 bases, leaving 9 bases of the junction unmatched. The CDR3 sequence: CASSTRTGKITGELFF. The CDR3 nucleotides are TGTGCCAGCAGCACCCGGACAGGGAAAATCACCGGGGAGCTGTTTTTT.

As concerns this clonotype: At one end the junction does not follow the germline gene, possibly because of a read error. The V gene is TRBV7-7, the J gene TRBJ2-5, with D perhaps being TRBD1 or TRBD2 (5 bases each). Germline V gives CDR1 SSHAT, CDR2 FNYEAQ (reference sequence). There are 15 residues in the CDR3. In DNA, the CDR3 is TGTGCTAGCAGCCCCACCGGGGCAAACGAAGAGACCCAGTACTTC. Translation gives CASSPTGANEETQYF.